This T cell receptor (beta chain) was recovered during a study of shared clonotypes between healthy human individuals. Donors included only healthy HIV-negative adults lacking recent acute infections or vaccinations. This clone occurred many times. Deep level was the assay's run setting. The authors ran unsorted PBMC replicate PCRs on 250 to 300 ng DNA, about 31,000 T cell genomes. Study processing details: ImmunoSEQ yielded junction-only sequences lacking quality scores, so filtering differed. TCRdb keeps only in-frame clones here, not all; method: immunoSEQ multiplex PCR. That table gives V, J and clone size, and the DNA gave D and trimming. Here the sample spans 400,000 to 600,000 clones, 79% being singletons. The length of the CDR3 is 16 residues. The germline V gene encodes CDR1 MNHNS and CDR2 SASEGT. The ends were cut back, 0 bases at V and 5 bases at J, with 16 bases in the middle.

Sequenced sample: PBMCs. V and J are TRBV6-1 and TRBJ2-5; D tentatively fits TRBD1 or TRBD2 (5 bases each). The sequence came from a woman aged 40 to 49 in good health. Some clones in this sample may be carry-over from other donors' samples. Here the CDR3 reads CASSEARGSPQETQYF. CDR3 bases: TGTGCCAGCAGTGAAGCCCGGGGCAGCCCCCAGGAGACCCAGTACTTC.